These 12 T cell receptor beta chains share one sample of origin, sequenced in a study of beta chain features in type 1 diabetes. Since all of the isolated RNA was reverse transcribed, expressed TCRB transcripts were what got sequenced. The method was immunoSEQ multiplex PCR; TCRdb's version includes in-frame clones alone and lacks a portion of them. The sample yields about 240,000 clones, 25% to 30% seen once. Sequences were obtained from central memory CD4+ T cells from blood. These receptors were obtained from a man under 40 in good health.

CDR3 in DNA: TGTGCCACCAGCAGGGACCTGGCAGGGGTCCACGAGCAGTACTTC. The encoded protein is CATSRDLAGVHEQYF. This chain uses TRBV15 with TRBJ2-7, with D possibly TRBD1 on 6 matching bases. Germline CDR1 and CDR2: LNHNV and YYDKDF (reference sequence). The ends were cut back, 3 bases at V and 5 bases at J, with 17 bases in the middle. The CDR3 is 15 residues long.

This clone was counted a few times. The chain carries TRBV6-6 and TRBJ2-3; maybe TRBD1 (6 bases). The CDR3 spans 14 residues. Germline V lookup: CDR1 MNHNY, CDR2 SVGAGI (reference sequence). V lost 6 bases and J lost 4, with 14 bases in between. This CDR3 is CASRRQGMADTQYF. DNA of the CDR3: TGTGCCAGCAGGCGGCAGGGGATGGCAGATACGCAGTATTTT.

V usage is TRBV7-9 and J usage is TRBJ2-1; the D gene is possibly TRBD2 (6 bases). V lost 2 bases to trimming and J lost 3 bases, with 11 bases between them. Germline CDR1 is SEHNR and CDR2 is FQNEAQ (reference sequence). The CDR3 runs to 15 residues. CDR3 bases: TGTGCCAGCAGCTTACGTCCTAGCGACTACAATGAGCAGTTCTTC. Amino acid sequence: CASSLRPSDYNEQFF.

Concerning this clone itself: In the same sample, other DNA sequences code for this CDR3. CDR3 nucleotide sequence: TGCGCCAGCAGCCAAGATTCGAGCACAGATACGCAGTATTTT. Amino acids: CASSQDSSTDTQYF. The V gene is TRBV4-3, the J gene TRBJ2-3; D gene unclear. V was clipped by 0 bases and J by 0 bases, with 4 bases between them. The germline V gene encodes CDR1 LGHNA and CDR2 YSLEER. This CDR3 contains 14 residues.

Written as DNA, the CDR3 is TGTGCCAGCAGCGTCGGACTAGCGGACACCTCGAGGACCGGGGAGCTGTTTTTT. Amino acid sequence: CASSVGLADTSRTGELFF. This sequence joins TRBV9 and TRBJ2-2, with 10 bases identical to TRBD2. V gave up 2 bases and J gave up 5 bases; unmatched junction bases: 12. Germline V lookup: CDR1 SGDLS, CDR2 YYNGEE. The length of the CDR3 is 18 residues.

This clone has just a few counts. The chain joins TRBV25-1 to TRBJ2-4; 7 bases are shared with TRBD1. The V gene's germline CDR1 is MGHDK and CDR2 SYGVNS. With 5 bases clipped from V and 3 bases from J, the junction kept 13 bases outside the gene matches. This CDR3 contains 17 residues. The CDR3, as DNA: TGTGCCAGCAGTTGGGATACAGGGGTTGAAGGCAAAAACATTCAGTACTTC. Protein product: CASSWDTGVEGKNIQYF.

This clone was counted between two and nine times. V gene TRBV2 combines with J gene TRBJ2-3; D perhaps matches TRBD2 (6 bases). This CDR3 region has 15 residues. The germline CDR1 and CDR2 sequences are SNHLY and FYNNEI. V lost 6 bases to trimming and J lost 2 bases, with 15 bases between them. DNA of the CDR3: TGTGCCAGCAGCGCGGGACGGGGAGCCACAGATACGCAGTATTTT. Encoded protein: CASSAGRGATDTQYF.

This clone was counted at least ten times. The chain joins TRBV5-4 to TRBJ2-7; a weak D match, TRBD1 (5 bases). CDR1 SGHNT and CDR2 YYREEE come from the germline V gene (reference sequence). The CDR3 runs to 15 residues. Trimming removed 0 bases from V and 1 base from J, with 11 bases in between. The CDR3 DNA follows: TGTGCCAGCAGCTTGGAACAGGCCCTTTCCTACGAGCAGTACTTC. Translation: CASSLEQALSYEQYF.

The V call is TRBV5-4, the J call TRBJ2-2; D is uncertain. Germline-derived CDR1 and CDR2 are SGHNT and YYREEE (reference sequence). The CDR3 is 14 amino acids. The V and J ends lost 4 bases and 0 bases respectively, with 7 bases between them. The CDR3 loop reads CASSPGSNTGELFF. The CDR3 coding sequence is TGTGCCAGCAGCCCCGGCTCGAACACCGGGGAGCTGTTTTTT.

This clone was found a few times. The J gene is TRBJ2-3, the V gene TRBV5-1; D assignment may be TRBD1 or TRBD2 (5 bases each). The CDR3 is 14 amino acids. V was cut by 1 base and J by 6 bases, with 12 bases left in between. Germline CDR1 SGHRS, CDR2 YFSETQ. The CDR3: CASSLNRPGDTQYF. The DNA of the CDR3 is TGCGCCAGCAGCTTGAACAGGCCGGGGGATACGCAGTATTTT.

This clone was observed a handful of times. CDR3 sequence (DNA): TGTGCCAGCAGCCTCCGGACAGGGGGCGAGTACGAGCAGTACTTC. Protein: CASSLRTGGEYEQYF. The chain recombines TRBV5-5 with TRBJ2-7; 11 bases line up with TRBD1. From germline, CDR1 is SGHKS and CDR2 YYEKEE (reference sequence). V lost 4 bases and J lost 4; bases outside the gene matches: 7. The CDR3 has 15 residues.

This chain uses TRBV29-1 with TRBJ2-1; tentatively, D is TRBD2 (5 bases). This CDR3 spans 12 amino acids. CDR1 SQVTM and CDR2 ANQGSEA come from the germline V gene. DNA for the CDR3: TGCAGTGCTGAAGCGGCCGGCAATGAGCAGTTCTTC. Protein: CSAEAAGNEQFF.